The clone carrying this T cell receptor (beta chain) was recorded only once. The CDR3 has 15 residues. The V end lost 2 bases, the J end lost 4 bases, and 11 bases lay between the germline ends. Looked up from germline, CDR1 is MNHNS and CDR2 is SASEGT. Original processing notes: From reference gene primer amplification, estimates of nucleated cell counts were derived. Produced via immunoSEQ multiplex PCR; TCRdb's table is partial and in-frame only. V, J and clone size reflect that table, while D and trimming were determined from the DNA. The repertoire holds approximately 140,000 clones, with around 84% as singletons. The data originate from a study of blood T cell repertoires in COVID-19. Across the study: Both acute and convalescent COVID-19 samples were obtained from the United States, Italy and Spain. T cells, B-cell-depleted T cells, or PBMCs provided the cDNA or gDNA that served as material.

The receptor was isolated from a human donor in a cohort sampled during active COVID-19. Sequencing was done on a sample of peripheral blood. This sequence joins TRBV6-1 and TRBJ2-2, with D unclear. CDR3 amino acids: CASSEQSVGTGELFF. The CDR3 bases are TGTGCCAGCAGTGAACAGTCAGTTGGCACCGGGGAGCTGTTTTTT.